Presented here are 31 T cell receptor beta chains from one specimen sequenced in a study of shared clonotypes between healthy human individuals. Naive-designated CD8 cells lacked CD45RO, were positively enriched for CCR7, and omitted terminally differentiated effector memory CD45RA+ cells. The repertoire was sequenced with immunoSEQ multiplex PCR; TCRdb's copy has only in-frame clones and lacks some. The sample holds 550,000 to 750,000 clones, around 90% seen once. The sample consisted of naive CD8+ T cells sorted from blood. These receptor sequences come from a man between 25 and 39 years old in good health.

On this clone itself: Distinct nucleotide sequences in the sample also encode this CDR3. The chain recombines TRBV7-9 with TRBJ2-7; tentatively, D is TRBD1 (6 bases). This CDR3 region has 14 residues. The germline V gene encodes CDR1 SEHNR and CDR2 FQNEAQ (reference sequence). V was trimmed by 4 bases and J by 3 bases, leaving 13 bases between them. CDR3 sequence reads: CASSSRGLNYEQYF. The CDR3 coding sequence is TGTGCCAGCAGCTCAAGGGGGTTGAACTACGAGCAGTACTTC. Based on the CDR3 plus reference TRBV7-9 and TRBJ2-7, the full variable domain is DTGVSQNPRHKITKRGQNVTFRCDPISEHNRLYWYRQTLGQGPEFLTYFQNEAQLEKSRLLSDRFSAERPKGSFSTLEIQRTEQGDSAMYLCASSSRGLNYEQYFGPGTRLTVT.

This sequence joins TRBV7-9 and TRBJ1-5; D unresolved. The CDR3 sequence is 12 residues long. CDR1 is SEHNR and CDR2 is FQNEAQ in the germline V gene (reference sequence). The V and J ends lost 3 bases and 3 bases respectively, with 3 bases between them. The CDR3 is CASSFDNQPQHF. The CDR3, as DNA: TGTGCCAGCAGCTTCGACAATCAGCCCCAGCATTTT.

The gene calls are TRBV4-1 and TRBJ2-3; 8 nucleotides line up with TRBD2. From germline, CDR1 is MGHRA and CDR2 YSYEKL. V was pared by 3 bases and J by 2 bases, with 10 bases of the junction left unmatched. This CDR3 has 17 amino acids. CDR3 region: CASSHLPGLGITDTQYF. The CDR3 DNA is TGCGCCAGCAGCCATTTGCCGGGACTAGGGATCACAGATACGCAGTATTTT.

This clone has just one count. This chain links TRBV7-9 with TRBJ2-7; possibly TRBD2 for D (6 bases). Germline V gene sequence: CDR1 SEHNR, CDR2 FQNEAQ (reference sequence). V lost 6 bases, J lost 7 bases, and 22 bases lay in between. The CDR3 covers 15 residues. CDR3 sequence reads: CASSPRGGGSREQYF. Here the CDR3 DNA reads TGTGCCAGCAGTCCAAGGGGAGGTGGGTCTCGGGAGCAGTACTTC.

The genes are TRBV27 and TRBJ2-1, with D possibly TRBD1 on 6 matching bases. V lost 6 bases, J lost 1 base, and 13 bases lay in between. The CDR3 is 15 residues long. CDR1 is MNHEY and CDR2 is SMNVEV in the germline V gene (reference sequence). The CDR3 here is CASREWTASYNEQFF. CDR3 in DNA: TGTGCCAGCAGGGAATGGACAGCTTCCTACAATGAGCAGTTCTTC.

This sequence joins TRBV29-1 and TRBJ2-7, with TRBD2 matching over 10 bases. J gave up 2 bases and V 4 bases, and 11 bases lay outside the gene matches. Germline V gene data show CDR1 as SQVTM and CDR2 as ANQGSEA. The CDR3 length is 16 residues. The CDR3 DNA follows: TGCAGCGTTGGGGGTGAGATTAGCGGGAGGACCTACGAGCAGTACTTC. This codes for CSVGGEISGRTYEQYF.

There are a few counts of this clone. The chain recombines TRBV9 with TRBJ1-4, with D hard to call. There are 14 residues in the CDR3. With 6 bases removed from V and 11 bases from J, the gap between germline ends came to 20 bases. The V gene's germline CDR1 is SGDLS and CDR2 YYNGEE. The CDR3 here is CASTPVADSPKLFF. In DNA form, the CDR3 reads TGTGCCAGCACCCCGGTGGCAGATTCTCCTAAACTGTTTTTT.

The genes are TRBV11-2 and TRBJ1-1; TRBD1 is a possible D gene (5 bases). Trimming shortened V by 1 base and J by 5 bases, and 17 bases separated the two germline ends. Germline CDR1 reads SGHAT; CDR2 reads FQNNGV. There are 16 residues in the CDR3. The CDR3 coding sequence is TGTGCCAGCAGCTTAGGGCGTGTGGGGGATCGAACTGAAGCTTTCTTT. This gives the protein CASSLGRVGDRTEAFF.

The table lists this clone with a few counts. The chain employs TRBV2 and TRBJ2-7, with D possibly TRBD1 on 6 matching bases. Per germline, CDR1 SNHLY and CDR2 FYNNEI. V was trimmed by 1 base and J by 2 bases, leaving 12 bases between them. This CDR3 has 15 amino acids. The CDR3 bases are TGTGCCAGCAGTGAAGGGGCAGGGGTGACCTACGAGCAGTACTTC. This gives the protein CASSEGAGVTYEQYF.

This chain's CDR3 is CASSRLSGTELGNEQFF. CDR3 in DNA: TGCGCCAGCAGCCGACTTAGCGGGACAGAGTTAGGCAATGAGCAGTTCTTC. The gene calls are TRBV5-1 and TRBJ2-1, with D maybe TRBD2 (8 bases). The CDR3 consists of 17 residues. Trimming took off 4 bases at V and 6 bases at J, with 23 bases between the two ends. CDR1 and CDR2 (germline): SGHRS, YFSETQ. Based on the CDR3 plus reference TRBV5-1 and TRBJ2-1, the full variable domain is KAGVTQTPRYLIKTRGQQVTLSCSPISGHRSVSWYQQTPGQGLQFLFEYFSETQRNKGNFPGRFSGRQFSNSRSEMNVSTLELGDSALYLCASSRLSGTELGNEQFFGPGTRLTVL.

V is TRBV10-2 and J is TRBJ2-7; the D gene is possibly TRBD1 (6 bases). The CDR3 runs 16 residues. The germline V gene encodes CDR1 WSHSY and CDR2 SAAADI. V was shortened by 7 bases and J by 5 bases, with 24 bases between the two germline ends. The CDR3: CASMKSETGPSDEQYF. The CDR3 region has the DNA TGCGCCAGCATGAAATCCGAGACAGGCCCCTCTGACGAGCAGTACTTC.

This chain links TRBV7-3 with TRBJ2-3, with 7 bases identical to TRBD2. With V trimmed by 5 bases and J by 4 bases, 9 bases remained unmatched. Germline V gives CDR1 SGHTA, CDR2 FQGTGA. The CDR3 spans 15 residues. The CDR3 is CASSPAGSKADTQYF. In DNA, the CDR3 is TGTGCCAGCAGCCCAGCGGGAAGTAAGGCAGATACGCAGTATTTT.

Only one count was recorded for this clone. The CDR3 nucleotides read TGTGCCAGCAGCCAAGAACGGGGGGTTCTCACTGAAGCTTTCTTT. Amino acid sequence: CASSQERGVLTEAFF. The chain couples TRBV14 to TRBJ1-1; tentatively, D is TRBD1 (5 bases). The CDR3 has 15 amino acids. V dropped 0 bases and J dropped 4 bases, with 12 bases sitting between them. Germline lookup yields CDR1 SGHDN and CDR2 FVKESK.

CDR3 sequence (DNA): TGCGCCAGCAGCTTGGGGACCACCTACGAGCAGTACTTC. This translates into CASSLGTTYEQYF. V usage is TRBV5-1 and J usage is TRBJ2-7; D remains ambiguous. CDR1 and CDR2 (germline): SGHRS, YFSETQ. The CDR3 is 13 amino acids. V gave up 0 bases and J gave up 2 bases, with 6 bases separating them. The variable domain in full, completed from reference TRBV5-1 and TRBJ2-7, reads KAGVTQTPRYLIKTRGQQVTLSCSPISGHRSVSWYQQTPGQGLQFLFEYFSETQRNKGNFPGRFSGRQFSNSRSEMNVSTLELGDSALYLCASSLGTTYEQYFGPGTRLTVT.

This sequence joins TRBV5-1 and TRBJ2-7; D is possibly TRBD2 (5 bases). From germline, CDR1 is SGHRS and CDR2 YFSETQ. V lost 1 base and J lost 0, with 11 bases in between. The CDR3 consists of 15 residues. The CDR3 loop reads CASSLFRGSSYEQYF. The CDR3 bases are TGCGCCAGCAGCTTGTTCCGGGGAAGCTCCTACGAGCAGTACTTC.

The chain links TRBV6-5 to TRBJ2-7; D assignment may be TRBD1 or TRBD2 (5 bases each). Trimming removed 0 bases at V and 4 bases at J, with 13 bases between. This CDR3 is built from 15 residues. Germline assignment: CDR1 MNHEY and CDR2 SVGAGI. CDR3 amino acids: CASSYSRGTRYEQYF. CDR3 sequence (DNA): TGTGCCAGCAGTTACTCGAGGGGTACTCGGTACGAGCAGTACTTC.

The rearrangement uses TRBV4-2 and TRBJ1-1; D unclear. The CDR3 runs 14 residues. Trimming removed 5 bases from V and 3 bases from J, with 13 bases in between. Germline loops: CDR1 LGHNA, CDR2 YNFKEQ. CDR3 loop: CASSLRWVDTEAFF. CDR3 nucleotide sequence: TGTGCCAGCAGCTTGAGGTGGGTAGACACTGAAGCTTTCTTT.

The J gene is TRBJ2-2, the V gene TRBV11-2, with 8 bases aligning to TRBD1. The ends lost 4 bases at V and 4 bases at J; junction bases unmatched: 2. Per germline, CDR1 SGHAT and CDR2 FQNNGV. The CDR3 runs to 14 residues. CDR3 sequence (DNA): TGTGCCAGCAGCTGGACAGGGTTCACCGGGGAGCTGTTTTTT. Its translation: CASSWTGFTGELFF.

J is TRBJ2-5 and V is TRBV27; 10 bases map to TRBD2. The CDR3 contains 16 residues. The ends lost 8 bases at V and 2 bases at J; junction bases unmatched: 11. Germline V gene data show CDR1 as MNHEY and CDR2 as SMNVEV (reference sequence). The CDR3, as DNA: TGTGCCAGCCGTAAGAGAGCGGGAGGGCTTCAAGAGACCCAGTACTTC. Protein sequence: CASRKRAGGLQETQYF.

The chain employs TRBV19 and TRBJ1-5, with TRBD1 matching 8 bases. The germline V gene has CDR1 LNHDA and CDR2 SQIVND (reference sequence). The V gene end was trimmed by 7 bases and the J gene end by 10 bases; junction bases not matched to a gene: 18. The CDR3 consists of 16 residues. The CDR3 coding sequence is TGTGCCAGTAAGCCCTCAGCGGACAGGGTATTTCAACCCCAGCATTTT. Its protein product is CASKPSADRVFQPQHF.

This chain uses TRBV19 with TRBJ2-2; TRBD1 aligns across 8 bases. Germline V gives CDR1 LNHDA, CDR2 SQIVND (reference sequence). This CDR3 contains 13 residues. Trimming took 7 bases from V and 6 from J; bases not matched to a gene: 4. The CDR3 DNA sequence: TGTGCCAGTAACGCAGGGGGCTCCGGGGAGCTGTTTTTT. This codes for CASNAGGSGELFF.

This chain links TRBV27 with TRBJ2-3, with 11 positions matching TRBD2. Germline V gene lookup returns CDR1 MNHEY and CDR2 SMNVEV (reference sequence). The CDR3 covers 16 residues. V lost 5 bases to trimming and J lost 4 bases; unmatched junction nucleotides: 8. In DNA form, the CDR3 reads TGTGCCAGCAGTGCTCTAGCGGGAGGAACCGCAGATACGCAGTATTTT. Amino acids: CASSALAGGTADTQYF.

This chain connects TRBV2 to TRBJ2-7; 12 nucleotides match TRBD1. The germline V gene encodes CDR1 SNHLY and CDR2 FYNNEI. V was pared by 8 bases and J by 5 bases, with 4 bases of the junction left unmatched. The CDR3 runs 13 residues. CDR3 loop: CASRDRGRDEQYF. The CDR3 nucleotides are TGTGCCAGCCGGGACAGGGGGCGAGACGAGCAGTACTTC.

The chain couples TRBV7-2 to TRBJ2-7, with 9 bases that match TRBD2. V lost 5 bases to trimming and J lost 6 bases; unmatched junction nucleotides: 23. The length of the CDR3 is 19 residues. CDR1 is SGHTA, CDR2 FQGNSA, per germline. Here the CDR3 DNA reads TGTGCCAGCAGCGTAGAAGTGCCTTCCGGGCGGGAGGGTAAGTTCGAGCAGTACTTC. Translated: CASSVEVPSGREGKFEQYF.

V is TRBV4-1 and J is TRBJ2-3, with D unclear. Germline V gene sequence: CDR1 MGHRA, CDR2 YSYEKL. This CDR3 region has 13 residues. V was pared by 5 bases and J by 1 base, with 7 bases between. The CDR3 DNA reads TGCGCCAGCAGCGCCCGGGGCACAGATACGCAGTATTTT. Protein product: CASSARGTDTQYF.

The V gene is TRBV28, the J gene TRBJ2-2; D possibly uses TRBD1 or TRBD2 (5 bases each). V lost 6 bases and J lost 4, with 12 bases in between. The CDR3 runs to 14 residues. Looked up from germline, CDR1 is MDHEN and CDR2 is SYDVKM. The CDR3 reads CASRPRDGTGELFF. The CDR3 bases are TGTGCCAGCAGGCCCAGGGACGGCACCGGGGAGCTGTTTTTT. Supplemented by reference TRBV28 and TRBJ2-2, the full variable domain reads DVKVTQSSRYLVKRTGEKVFLECVQDMDHENMFWYRQDPGLGLRLIYFSYDVKMKEKGDIPEGYSVSREKKERFSLILESASTNQTSMYLCASRPRDGTGELFFGEGSRLTVL.

The V gene is TRBV19, the J gene TRBJ2-1, with D perhaps TRBD1 (6 bases). V lost 2 bases and J 5 bases, leaving 10 bases between the germline ends. Germline V gene sequence: CDR1 LNHDA, CDR2 SQIVND (reference sequence). The CDR3 spans 14 residues. In DNA, the CDR3 is TGTGCCAGTAGTATAATAGGACAGCACAATGAGCAGTTCTTC. This encodes CASSIIGQHNEQFF.

Here the CDR3 reads CASSQDSASNEKLFF. The CDR3 DNA reads as TGCGCCAGCAGCCAAGATTCAGCCTCTAATGAAAAACTGTTTTTT. The gene calls are TRBV4-3 and TRBJ1-4; no firm D call. Between the trimmed V and J ends, which lost 0 bases and 3 bases, there was a span of 8 bases. Per germline, CDR1 LGHNA and CDR2 YSLEER. The CDR3 loop spans 15 amino acids.

V and J are TRBV7-8 and TRBJ2-5, with D possibly TRBD2 on 6 matching bases. The CDR3 contains 15 residues. Germline V gene data show CDR1 as SGHVS and CDR2 as FQNEAQ. V lost 4 bases and J lost 4, with 16 bases in between. CDR3: CASSSLASWGETQYF. CDR3 bases: TGTGCCAGCAGCTCCCTAGCGTCCTGGGGAGAGACCCAGTACTTC.

This clone was seen only once. This chain connects TRBV12-5 to TRBJ2-1; maybe TRBD2 (6 bases). Trimming pared 5 bases from V and 6 bases from J, leaving 11 bases between. Germline V gives CDR1 LGHNT, CDR2 FRNRAP. The CDR3 is 13 residues long. The CDR3 reads CASGPTTSNEQFF. The CDR3 DNA follows: TGTGCTAGTGGTCCGACGACTAGCAATGAGCAGTTCTTC.

The J gene is TRBJ2-5, the V gene TRBV15, with 8 bases lining up with TRBD2. Germline trimming cut 5 bases from V and 2 bases from J; bases unmatched to any gene: 10. Per germline, CDR1 LNHNV and CDR2 YYDKDF (reference sequence). The CDR3 totals 16 residues. CDR3 in DNA: TGTGCCACCAGCGCAAGCGGGAGACGTCGGCAAGAGACCCAGTACTTC. Amino acid sequence: CATSASGRRRQETQYF.